This entry features one T cell receptor beta chain sequence. The sample originates from a study of T cells expressing NK-cell markers. Study overall: Seven sequenced donors out of eight were HCMV-seropositive, one seronegative.

The CDR3 is 16 amino acids. CDR1 and CDR2 from the germline V gene are SGHKS and YYEKEE (reference sequence). Each CDR3 protein gets one entry in TCRdb, which reprocessed the 5' RACE reads and gives no DNA. The listing contains 550,000 to 600,000 distinct CDR3 sequences. This chain uses TRBV5-5 with TRBJ2-2; there is no DNA to check the TCRdb D call of TRBD1. Sequencing used blood T cells: a sorted CD56 or NKG2C T cell subset, CD4+ or CD8+ T cells, or bulk PBMC T cells (not recorded which). This receptor was taken from a man in his late teens or twenties in good health. CDR3 amino acids: CASNRLGTVNTGELFF.